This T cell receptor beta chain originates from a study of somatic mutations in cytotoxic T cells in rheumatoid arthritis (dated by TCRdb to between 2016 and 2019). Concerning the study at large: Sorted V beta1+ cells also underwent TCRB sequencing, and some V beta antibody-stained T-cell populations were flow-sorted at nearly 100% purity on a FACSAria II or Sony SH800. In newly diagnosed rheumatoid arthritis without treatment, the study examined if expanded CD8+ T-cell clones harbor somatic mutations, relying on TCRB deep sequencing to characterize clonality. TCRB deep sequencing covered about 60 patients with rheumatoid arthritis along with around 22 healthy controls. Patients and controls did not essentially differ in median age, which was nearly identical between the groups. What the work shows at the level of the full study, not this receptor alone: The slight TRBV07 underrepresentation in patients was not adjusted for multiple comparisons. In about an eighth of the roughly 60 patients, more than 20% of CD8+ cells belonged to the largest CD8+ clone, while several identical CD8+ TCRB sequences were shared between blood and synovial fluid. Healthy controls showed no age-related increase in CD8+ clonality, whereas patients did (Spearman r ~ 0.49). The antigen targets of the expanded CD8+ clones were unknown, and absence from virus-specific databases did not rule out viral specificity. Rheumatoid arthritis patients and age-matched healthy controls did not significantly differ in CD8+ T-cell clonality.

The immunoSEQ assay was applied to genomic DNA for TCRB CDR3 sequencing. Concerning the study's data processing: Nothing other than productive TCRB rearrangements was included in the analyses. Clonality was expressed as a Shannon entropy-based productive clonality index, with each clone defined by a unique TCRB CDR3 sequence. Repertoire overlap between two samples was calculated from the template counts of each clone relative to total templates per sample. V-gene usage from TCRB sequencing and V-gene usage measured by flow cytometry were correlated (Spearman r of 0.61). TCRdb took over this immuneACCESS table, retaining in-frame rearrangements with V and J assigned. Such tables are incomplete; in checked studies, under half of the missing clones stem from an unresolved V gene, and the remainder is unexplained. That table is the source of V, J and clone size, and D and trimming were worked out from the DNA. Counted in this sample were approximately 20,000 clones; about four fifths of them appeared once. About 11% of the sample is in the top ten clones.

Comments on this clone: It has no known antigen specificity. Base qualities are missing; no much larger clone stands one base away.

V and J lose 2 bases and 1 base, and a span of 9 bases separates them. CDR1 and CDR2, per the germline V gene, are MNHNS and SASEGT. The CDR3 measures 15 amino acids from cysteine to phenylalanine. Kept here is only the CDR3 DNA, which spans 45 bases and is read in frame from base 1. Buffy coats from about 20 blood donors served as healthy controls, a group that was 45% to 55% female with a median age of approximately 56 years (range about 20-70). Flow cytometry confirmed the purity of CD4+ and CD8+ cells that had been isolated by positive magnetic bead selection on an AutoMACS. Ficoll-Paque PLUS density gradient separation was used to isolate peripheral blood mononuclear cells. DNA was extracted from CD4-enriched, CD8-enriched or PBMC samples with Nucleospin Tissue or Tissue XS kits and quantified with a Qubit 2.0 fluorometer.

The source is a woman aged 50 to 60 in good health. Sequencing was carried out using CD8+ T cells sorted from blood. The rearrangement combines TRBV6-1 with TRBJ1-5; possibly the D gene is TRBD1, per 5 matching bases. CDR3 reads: CASSERPGSNQPQHF. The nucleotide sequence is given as TGTGCCAGCAGTGAACGCCCAGGGAGCAATCAGCCCCAGCATTTT.